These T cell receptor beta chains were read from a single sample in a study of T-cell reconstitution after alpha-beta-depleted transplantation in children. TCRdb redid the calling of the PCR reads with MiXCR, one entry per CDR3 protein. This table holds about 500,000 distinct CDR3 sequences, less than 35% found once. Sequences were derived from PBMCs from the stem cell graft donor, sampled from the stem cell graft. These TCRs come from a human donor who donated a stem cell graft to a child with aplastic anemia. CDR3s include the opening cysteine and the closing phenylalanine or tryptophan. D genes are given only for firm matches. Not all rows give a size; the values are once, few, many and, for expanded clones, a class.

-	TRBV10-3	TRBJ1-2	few	TGTGCCATCAGTGTTGGTACAGTGACAGGCTACACCTTC	CAISVGTVTGYTF
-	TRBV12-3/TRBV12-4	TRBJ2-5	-	TGTGCCAGCAGTTTATTAAAGTCCCAAGAGACCCAGTACTTC	CASSLLKSQETQYF
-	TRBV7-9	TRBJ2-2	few	TGTGCCAGCAGCTTAGTGGGATCGAACACCGGGGAGCTGTTTTTT	CASSLVGSNTGELFF
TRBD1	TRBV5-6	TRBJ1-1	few	TGTGCCAGCAGGGAACAGGGGAAATGGGAGAACACTGAAGCTTTCTTT	CASREQGKWENTEAFF
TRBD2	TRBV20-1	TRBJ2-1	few	TGCAGTGCTAGAGATGGTAGCGGGAAATACAATGAGCAGTTCTTC	CSARDGSGKYNEQFF
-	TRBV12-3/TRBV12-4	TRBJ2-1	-	TGTGCCAGCAGTTTAGCTTCTCGGACCGGCAATGAGCAGTTCTTC	CASSLASRTGNEQFF
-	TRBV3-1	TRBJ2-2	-	TGTGCCAGCAGCCAAGATGTCCCCGGGGAGCTGTTTTTT	CASSQDVPGELFF
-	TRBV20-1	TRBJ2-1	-	TGCAGTGCAAGACTGGCCCTGTCCTACAATGAGCAGTTCTTC	CSARLALSYNEQFF
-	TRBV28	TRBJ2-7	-	TGTGCCAGCAGCCCCGTGATTGGGGAGCAGTACTTC	CASSPVIGEQYF
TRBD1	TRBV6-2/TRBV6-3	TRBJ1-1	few	TGTGCCAGCAGTTACCAGGACAGGGGCGATGGAGCTTTCTTT	CASSYQDRGDGAFF
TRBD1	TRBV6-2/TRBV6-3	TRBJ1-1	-	TGTGCCACATGGACAGGGAGGGCAGGCACTGAAGCTTTCTTT	CATWTGRAGTEAFF
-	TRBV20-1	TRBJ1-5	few	TGCAGTGCCATGCAGCGGGGATATAGCAATCAGCCCCAGCATTTT	CSAMQRGYSNQPQHF
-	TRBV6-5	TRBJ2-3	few	TGTGCCAGCAGTTCGCGACCACTGGGGGAGGCAAGTACGCAGTATTTT	CASSSRPLGEASTQYF
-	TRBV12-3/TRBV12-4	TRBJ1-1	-	TGTGCCAGCACCCTGTGGGGGGGAAACACTGAAGCTTTCTTT	CASTLWGGNTEAFF
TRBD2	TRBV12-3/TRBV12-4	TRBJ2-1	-	TGTGCCAGCAGTTTTGAGCGGGAAGCCGACAATGAGCAGTTCTTC	CASSFEREADNEQFF
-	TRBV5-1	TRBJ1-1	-	TGCGCCAGCAGCTATCGGGTACTCGGGGATGCTGAAGCTTTCTTT	CASSYRVLGDAEAFF
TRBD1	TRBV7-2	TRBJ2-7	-	TGTGCCAGTGCCTTGGACAGGAGCTCCTACGAGCAGTACTTC	CASALDRSSYEQYF
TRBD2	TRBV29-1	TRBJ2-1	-	TGCAGCGTTGAGTGGCTAGCGGGAGGTTCGTCCTACAATGAGCAGTTCTTC	CSVEWLAGGSSYNEQFF
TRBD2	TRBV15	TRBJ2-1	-	TGTGCCACCAGCAGAGGCCAAGCGGGAGGGGTTGGAAATGAGCAGTTCTTC	CATSRGQAGGVGNEQFF
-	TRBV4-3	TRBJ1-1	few	TGCGCCAGCAGCCAAGATGGGGGGAGGGCTGAAGCTTTCTTT	CASSQDGGRAEAFF
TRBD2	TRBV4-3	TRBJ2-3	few	TGCGCCAGCAGGCAAACTAGCGGGAGGGCCTTAGATACGCAGTATTTT	CASRQTSGRALDTQYF
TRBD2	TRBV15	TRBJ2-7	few	TGTGCCACCAGCAGAGATAAGGTGGCGGGAGGGATCTTCCACTACGAGCAGTACTTC	CATSRDKVAGGIFHYEQYF
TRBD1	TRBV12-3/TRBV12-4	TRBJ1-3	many	TGTGCCAGCAGTCCGGGGGGACAGGGTGGAAACACCATATATTTT	CASSPGGQGGNTIYF